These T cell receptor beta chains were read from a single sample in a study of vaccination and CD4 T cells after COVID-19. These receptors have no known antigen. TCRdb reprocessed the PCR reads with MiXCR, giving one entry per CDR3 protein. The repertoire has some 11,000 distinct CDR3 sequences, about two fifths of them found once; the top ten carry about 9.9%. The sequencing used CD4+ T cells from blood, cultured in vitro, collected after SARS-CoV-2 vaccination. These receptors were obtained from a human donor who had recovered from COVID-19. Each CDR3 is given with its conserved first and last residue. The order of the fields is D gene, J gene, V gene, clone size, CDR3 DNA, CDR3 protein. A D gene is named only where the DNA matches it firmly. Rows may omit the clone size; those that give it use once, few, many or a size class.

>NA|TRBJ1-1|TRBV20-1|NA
TGCAGTGCTCACGGGACGGCGAACACTGAAGCTTTCTTT
CSAHGTANTEAFF
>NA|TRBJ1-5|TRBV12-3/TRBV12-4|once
TGTGCCAGCAGGACTTCCCGCAGGGGTGACACTCAGCCCCAGCATTTT
CASRTSRRGDTQPQHF
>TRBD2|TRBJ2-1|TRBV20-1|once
TGCAGTGCTAGAGGCCGGGAGGTTAGGCGGAATGAGCAGTTCTTC
CSARGREVRRNEQFF
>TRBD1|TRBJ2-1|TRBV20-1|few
TGCAGTGCTAAGCCGGGACAGGGGTACGGTGAGCAGTTCTTC
CSAKPGQGYGEQFF
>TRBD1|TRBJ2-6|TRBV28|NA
TGTGCCAGCAGTGCAGGGGGCTCTGGGGCCAACGTCCTGACTTTC
CASSAGGSGANVLTF
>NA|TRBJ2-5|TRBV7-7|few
TGTGCCAGCAGCTTAGCAGGTGCAGGTCCCGGCAAGACCCAGTACTTC
CASSLAGAGPGKTQYF
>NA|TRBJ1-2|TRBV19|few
TGTGCCAGTGCCGGGCGACCCTATGGCTACACCTTC
CASAGRPYGYTF
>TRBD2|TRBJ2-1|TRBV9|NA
TGTGCCAGCAGCGAATCCGGGAGGAGCTCCTACAATGAGCAGTTCTTC
CASSESGRSSYNEQFF
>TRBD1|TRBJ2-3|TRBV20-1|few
TGCAGTGCCTCGACTCGGCAGGGGGGCACAGATACGCAGTATTTT
CSASTRQGGTDTQYF
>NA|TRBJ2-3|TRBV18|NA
TGTGCCAGCTCACCACCTCGGGGCACAGATACGCAGTATTTT
CASSPPRGTDTQYF
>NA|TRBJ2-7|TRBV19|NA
TGTGCCAGTAGTACCTCAGGGAAAGAGGAGCAGTACTTC
CASSTSGKEEQYF
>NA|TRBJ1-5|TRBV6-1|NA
TGTGCCAGCAGTGCCCTTGTGTGGGGATCGGGCAATCAGCCCCAGCATTTT
CASSALVWGSGNQPQHF
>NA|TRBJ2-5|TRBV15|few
TGTGCCACCAGCTACAGAACGGGTGGGACCCAGTACTTC
CATSYRTGGTQYF
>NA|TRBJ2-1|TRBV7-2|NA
TGTGCCAGCAGCCCGGGGCTCCATGAGCAGTTCTTC
CASSPGLHEQFF
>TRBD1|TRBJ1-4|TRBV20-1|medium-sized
TGCAGTGCTAGATCAGACAGGGCGGCTAATGAAAAACTGTTTTTT
CSARSDRAANEKLFF
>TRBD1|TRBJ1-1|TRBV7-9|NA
TGTGCCAGCAGCCCCAGAAGGACAGGGGGAACTGAAGCTTTCTTT
CASSPRRTGGTEAFF
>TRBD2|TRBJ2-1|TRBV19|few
TGTGCCAGTAGTATAAAAAGCGGGAAGGTGGGTGAGCAGTTCTTC
CASSIKSGKVGEQFF